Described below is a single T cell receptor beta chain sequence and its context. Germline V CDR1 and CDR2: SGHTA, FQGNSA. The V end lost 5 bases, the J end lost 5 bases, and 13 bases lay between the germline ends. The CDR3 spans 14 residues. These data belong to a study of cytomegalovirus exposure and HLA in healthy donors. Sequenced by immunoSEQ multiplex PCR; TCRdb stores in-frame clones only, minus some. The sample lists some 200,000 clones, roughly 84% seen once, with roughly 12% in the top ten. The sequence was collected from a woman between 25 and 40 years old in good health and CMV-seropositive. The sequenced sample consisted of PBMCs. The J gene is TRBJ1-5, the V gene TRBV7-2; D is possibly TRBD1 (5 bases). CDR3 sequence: CASSADSLYQPQHF. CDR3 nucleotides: TGTGCCAGCAGCGCCGACAGTTTATATCAGCCCCAGCATTTT.